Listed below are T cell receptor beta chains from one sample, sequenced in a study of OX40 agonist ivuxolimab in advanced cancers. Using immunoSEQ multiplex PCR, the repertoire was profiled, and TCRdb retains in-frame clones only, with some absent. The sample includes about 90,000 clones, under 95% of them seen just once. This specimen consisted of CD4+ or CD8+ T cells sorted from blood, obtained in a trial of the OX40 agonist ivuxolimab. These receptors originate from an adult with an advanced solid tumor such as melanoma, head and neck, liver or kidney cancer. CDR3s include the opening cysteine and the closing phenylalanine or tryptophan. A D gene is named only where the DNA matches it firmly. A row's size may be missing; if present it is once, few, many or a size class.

CASSTTGYYEQYF	TGTGCCAGCAGCACTACAGGGTACTACGAGCAGTACTTC	TRBJ2-7	.	.	TRBV11-2
CASSLLAGAPETQYF	TGTGCCAGCTCACTTTTAGCGGGAGCGCCCGAGACCCAGTACTTC	TRBJ2-5	TRBD2	.	TRBV18
CSAGETQYF	TGCAGTGCAGGGGAGACCCAGTACTTC	TRBJ2-5	.	.	TRBV20-1
CASSGLGGAETQYF	TGTGCCAGCAGCGGGCTGGGCGGGGCAGAGACCCAGTACTTC	TRBJ2-5	.	.	TRBV9
CSVDKGAGMFF	TGCAGCGTTGATAAGGGGGCCGGCATGTTCTTC	TRBJ2-1	TRBD1	once	TRBV29-1
CASSLALGLAAPYEQYF	TGTGCCAGCAGCTTAGCCCTCGGACTAGCGGCCCCCTACGAGCAGTACTTC	TRBJ2-7	TRBD2	.	TRBV11-2
CASSTGTGNTEAFF	TGTGCCAGCAGCACCGGGACAGGGAACACTGAAGCTTTCTTT	TRBJ1-1	TRBD1	.	TRBV11-3
CASSSTSHGGYEQYF	TGTGCCAGCAGTTCCACCTCCCACGGCGGGTACGAGCAGTACTTC	TRBJ2-7	.	.	TRBV6-6
CASSLGGGPDYGYTF	TGTGCCAGCAGTTTAGGAGGGGGCCCCGACTATGGCTACACCTTC	TRBJ1-2	TRBD1	.	TRBV27
CASSFLAHQETQYF	TGTGCCAGCAGCTTCCTAGCACACCAAGAGACCCAGTACTTC	TRBJ2-5	.	.	TRBV7-2
CASSYSRQTNYGYTF	TGTGCCAGCAGTTACTCAAGACAAACTAACTATGGCTACACCTTC	TRBJ1-2	.	once	TRBV6-5
CASSLTYEQYF	TGTGCCAGCAGCCTGACCTACGAGCAGTACTTC	TRBJ2-7	.	.	TRBV28
CATSRERGRYHEQYF	TGTGCCACCAGCAGAGAAAGGGGAAGGTACCACGAGCAGTACTTC	TRBJ2-7	.	.	TRBV15
CASSEGQILGNTIYF	TGTGCCAGCAGTGAAGGACAGATCCTTGGAAACACCATATATTTT	TRBJ1-3	.	.	TRBV6-1
CASSSPWGAGMYTQYF	TGTGCCAGCAGTTCCCCATGGGGGGCAGGGATGTATACGCAGTATTTT	TRBJ2-3	.	.	TRBV28
CSVVEGTMNTEAFF	TGCAGCGTTGTCGAAGGGACCATGAACACTGAAGCTTTCTTT	TRBJ1-1	.	.	TRBV29-1
CASSESDRGRTNEKLFF	TGTGCCAGCAGTGAATCGGACAGGGGCAGAACTAATGAAAAACTGTTTTTT	TRBJ1-4	TRBD1	.	TRBV25-1
CASSSGLAEQETQYF	TGTGCCAGCAGCTCCGGTCTAGCGGAACAAGAGACCCAGTACTTC	TRBJ2-5	.	.	TRBV21-1
CASSPGTRDEQYF	TGTGCCAGCAGCCCCGGGACTAGAGACGAGCAGTACTTC	TRBJ2-7	TRBD2	.	TRBV11-2
CASSLGQNQPQHF	TGCGCCAGCAGCTTGGGACAGAATCAGCCCCAGCATTTT	TRBJ1-5	.	.	TRBV5-1
CASSPGGGQSQPLHF	TGCGCCAGCAGCCCAGGGGGCGGACAATCGCAACCCCTCCACTTT	TRBJ1-6	TRBD1	.	TRBV5-1
CASSLSSGGETQYF	TGTGCCAGCAGCTTAAGTAGCGGGGGAGAGACCCAGTACTTC	TRBJ2-5	TRBD2	.	TRBV5-4
CATSRVGGLAGNEQFF	TGTGCCACCAGCAGAGTGGGGGGACTAGCTGGAAATGAGCAGTTCTTC	TRBJ2-1	TRBD2	.	TRBV15
CASSLEGSSYNEQFF	TGTGCCAGCAGCTTAGAAGGGAGCTCCTACAATGAGCAGTTCTTC	TRBJ2-1	.	.	TRBV7-9
CASSQGAYNEQFF	TGTGCCAGCAGCCAGGGTGCTTACAATGAGCAGTTCTTC	TRBJ2-1	.	.	TRBV4-2
CASSPGLDADTQYF	TGTGCCAGCAGCCCCGGACTAGACGCAGATACGCAGTATTTT	TRBJ2-3	TRBD2	few	TRBV5-4
CASSHSLAGQADTQYF	TGTGCCAGCTCACACTCCTTGGCTGGGCAGGCAGATACGCAGTATTTT	TRBJ2-3	.	.	TRBV18
CASSYRTDNPYEQYF	TGTGCCAGCAGTTACCGGACAGATAACCCGTACGAGCAGTACTTC	TRBJ2-7	.	.	TRBV6-6
CASSLELDGYTF	TGTGCCAGCAGTTTAGAGTTGGATGGCTACACCTTC	TRBJ1-2	.	.	TRBV28
CASERANEKLFF	TGTGCCAGCGAGAGAGCTAATGAAAAACTGTTTTTT	TRBJ1-4	.	.	TRBV7-9
CASSLGGRATDTQYF	TGTGCCAGCAGCTTGGGCGGGAGGGCGACAGATACGCAGTATTTT	TRBJ2-3	TRBD2	.	TRBV5-6
CASSARDRGRYGYTF	TGTGCCAGCAGTGCTCGGGACAGGGGTCGTTATGGCTACACCTTC	TRBJ1-2	TRBD1	.	TRBV6-6
CASSSRTSGNYEQYF	TGTGCCAGCAGCTCTAGGACTAGCGGAAACTACGAGCAGTACTTC	TRBJ2-7	TRBD2	.	TRBV7-9
CASSWGRTSLAEAFF	TGTGCCAGCAGCTGGGGACGTACTTCGCTTGCTGAAGCTTTCTTT	TRBJ1-1	.	few	TRBV7-8
CASSGGYNQPQHF	TGTGCCAGCAGTGGGGGGTACAATCAGCCCCAGCATTTT	TRBJ1-5	.	few	TRBV2
CASSLGASGVSTDTQYF	TGCGCCAGCAGCTTGGGGGCTAGCGGAGTAAGCACAGATACGCAGTATTTT	TRBJ2-3	TRBD2	.	TRBV5-1
CASSPGPGRFYEQYF	TGTGCCAGCAGCCCCGGGCCAGGGAGGTTCTACGAGCAGTACTTC	TRBJ2-7	.	.	TRBV7-2
CASSDSNQPQHF	TGTGCCAGCAGTGACAGCAATCAGCCCCAGCATTTT	TRBJ1-5	.	.	TRBV6-1
CASSRGMGGTYEQYF	TGTGCCAGCAGCCGGGGAATGGGTGGGACCTACGAGCAGTACTTC	TRBJ2-7	.	.	TRBV28
CASSQRSVSTDTQYF	TGTGCCAGCAGCCAGCGAAGCGTCAGCACAGATACGCAGTATTTT	TRBJ2-3	.	.	TRBV7-9
CASSSPHKGPNTGELFF	TGTGCCAGCAGCTCCCCCCATAAAGGGCCCAACACCGGGGAGCTGTTTTTT	TRBJ2-2	.	.	TRBV9
CASSTQGLAMYNEQFF	TGTGCCAGCAGCACCCAGGGACTAGCGATGTACAATGAGCAGTTCTTC	TRBJ2-1	TRBD2	.	TRBV11-2
CASSQGTSAYNEQFF	TGTGCCAGCAGCCAAGGTACTAGCGCCTACAATGAGCAGTTCTTC	TRBJ2-1	TRBD2	.	TRBV4-2
CASSFTGSGNTIYF	TGTGCCAGCAGCTTTACAGGGTCTGGAAACACCATATATTTT	TRBJ1-3	.	.	TRBV5-4
CASSLSRGTETQYF	TGCGCCAGCAGCTTGAGCAGGGGGACGGAGACCCAGTACTTC	TRBJ2-5	TRBD1	.	TRBV4-1
CASGLAITGELFF	TGTGCCAGCGGACTAGCGATCACCGGGGAGCTGTTTTTT	TRBJ2-2	TRBD2	.	TRBV28
CASSLKGAGNIQYF	TGTGCCAGCAGCTTAAAGGGGGCGGGAAACATTCAGTACTTC	TRBJ2-4	TRBD1	.	TRBV7-2
CASSLDLGPSSGANVLTF	TGTGCCAGCAGCTTAGATCTGGGCCCCTCCTCTGGGGCCAACGTCCTGACTTTC	TRBJ2-6	.	.	TRBV7-9